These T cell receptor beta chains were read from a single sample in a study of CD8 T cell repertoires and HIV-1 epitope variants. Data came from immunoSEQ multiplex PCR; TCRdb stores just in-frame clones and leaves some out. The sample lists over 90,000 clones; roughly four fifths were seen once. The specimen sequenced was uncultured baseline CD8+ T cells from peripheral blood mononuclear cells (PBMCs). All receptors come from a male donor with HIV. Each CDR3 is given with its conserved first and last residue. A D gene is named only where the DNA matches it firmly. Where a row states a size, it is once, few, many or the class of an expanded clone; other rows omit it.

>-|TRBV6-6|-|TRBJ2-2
TGTGCCAGCAGTTACCAAACAGGAGCCGGGGAGCTGTTTTTT
CASSYQTGAGELFF
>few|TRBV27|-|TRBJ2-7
TGTGCCAGCGCGCCAGACTCCTACGAGCAGTACTTC
CASAPDSYEQYF
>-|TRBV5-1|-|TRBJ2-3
TGCGCCAGCAGCTTGCTCGGGAGAGATACAGATACGCAGTATTTT
CASSLLGRDTDTQYF
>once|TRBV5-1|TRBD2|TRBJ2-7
TGCGCCAGCAGCTTGGGGACTAGCGTGTACGAGCAGTACTTC
CASSLGTSVYEQYF
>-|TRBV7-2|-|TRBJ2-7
TGTGCCAGCAGCCCTCGGGGGATGTCCTACGAGCAGTACTTC
CASSPRGMSYEQYF
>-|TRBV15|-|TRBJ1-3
TGTGCCACCAGCAGAGAGGGAACCGGAAACACCATATATTTT
CATSREGTGNTIYF
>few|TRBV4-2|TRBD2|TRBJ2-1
TGTGCCAGCAGCCAAGAGGGGCCAGACACTAGCGGGGCCAATGAGCAGTTCTTC
CASSQEGPDTSGANEQFF
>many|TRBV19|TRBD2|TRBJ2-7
TGTGCCAGTAGTACTCACGCTGGACTAGCGGAAAGCTCCTACGAGCAGTACTTC
CASSTHAGLAESSYEQYF
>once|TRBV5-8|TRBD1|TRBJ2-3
TGTGCCAGCAGCTTGGATGGGGGACAGGGCACAGATACGCAGTATTTT
CASSLDGGQGTDTQYF
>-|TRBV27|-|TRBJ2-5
TGTGCCAGCAGTCCCCGACTAGGTCAAGAGACCCAGTACTTC
CASSPRLGQETQYF
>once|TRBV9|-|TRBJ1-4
TGTGCCAGCAGCGAGGAGGGGGGCGGTGAAAAACTGTTTTTT
CASSEEGGGEKLFF
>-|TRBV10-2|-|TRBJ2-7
TGCGCCAGCAGTGAGTCGTCGTTCGAGCAGTACTTC
CASSESSFEQYF
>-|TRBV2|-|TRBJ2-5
TGTGCCAGCGGGGACGTTAAGAACCAAGAGACCCAGTACTTC
CASGDVKNQETQYF
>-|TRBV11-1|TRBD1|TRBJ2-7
TGTGCCAGCAACGACAGGGTTGGCTACGAGCAGTACTTC
CASNDRVGYEQYF
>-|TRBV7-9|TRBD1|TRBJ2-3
TGTGCCAGCAGCTTAACTGGACAGGGAACAGATACGCAGTATTTT
CASSLTGQGTDTQYF